The sequence of this T cell receptor beta chain was determined in a study of blood T cells in healthy people across ages. PCR was performed a second time for about 7 to 11 cycles using a sample-barcoded 5' primer and a J-beta primer mix. No fewer than 3 million CDR3-containing paired-end reads came from each sample. MiXCR was run by TCRdb on the 5' RACE reads, yielding one entry per CDR3 protein. Seen here are about 1.4 million distinct CDR3 sequences, almost 60% observed once, and the top ten hold under 8.5%. Whole-study results and caveats: A strong correlation was found between TCR beta diversity and the percentage of naive T cells.

With respect to this clonotype: No antigen is known for it.

Individuals who donated were healthy Caucasians from Russia aged about 6 to 100. Researchers collected around 11 milliliters of peripheral blood from every single donor. V was pared by 8 bases and J by 3 bases, with 14 bases between. CDR3 size: 13 residues. Germline-derived CDR1 and CDR2 are MNHNS and SASEGT. The receptor was derived from a man between 18 and 29 years old in good health. Material for sequencing was blood. The chain uses TRBV6-1 and TRBJ2-7, with D perhaps matching TRBD1 or TRBD2 (6 bases each). Here the CDR3 DNA reads TGTGCCAGCGTCGGGGGCGCAATCTACGAGCAGTACTTC. Translated, it gives CASVGGAIYEQYF.